Listed here are 27 T cell receptor beta chains from one sample, sequenced in a study of T cell responses to AZD1222 COVID-19 vaccine. Assay: immunoSEQ multiplex PCR; the TCRdb copy retains only in-frame clones and omits some. This sample has 110,000 to 150,000 clones, with about 92% found just once. The sample consisted of peripheral blood, taken on day 0 of AZD1222 vaccination. The source of these receptors is an adult in good health.

This clone appeared once. The J gene is TRBJ1-5, the V gene TRBV7-9, with a weak D call TRBD1 (5 bases). V was cut by 5 bases and J by 9 bases, with 20 bases left in between. Germline-derived CDR1 and CDR2 are SEHNR and FQNEAQ (reference sequence). The CDR3 totals 15 residues. The DNA of the CDR3 is TGTGCCAGCAGCCCGGGAGGGACCGGGGGATCGCCCCAGCATTTT. It codes for CASSPGGTGGSPQHF.

The chain recombines TRBV6-5 with TRBJ1-5, with a tentative D call TRBD1 (5 bases). The length of the CDR3 is 14 residues. CDR1 and CDR2 (germline): MNHEY, SVGAGI. V lost 6 bases to trimming and J lost 1 base, with 10 bases between them. The CDR3 protein is CASSYRQSNQPQHF. The CDR3 nucleotides are TGTGCCAGCAGCTATAGACAGAGCAATCAGCCCCAGCATTTT.

CDR3 residues: CASSSTGDTEAFF. The CDR3 region has the DNA TGCGCCAGCAGCTCCACTGGTGACACTGAAGCTTTCTTT. The chain uses TRBV5-1 and TRBJ1-1; D not certain. The length of the CDR3 is 13 residues. Germline V gives CDR1 SGHRS, CDR2 YFSETQ. The V gene lost 3 bases and the J gene lost 3 bases, with 9 bases spanning the gap.

This clone was picked up a small number of times. The chain combines TRBV13 with TRBJ2-5; TRBD2 might be the D (5 bases). Germline-derived CDR1 and CDR2 are PRHDT and FYEKMQ (reference sequence). This CDR3 is built from 14 residues. Trimming left V 6 bases short and J 5 bases short, with 16 bases between. CDR3 sequence (DNA): TGTGCCAGCAGACCACGGGGAGCCCACGAGACCCAGTACTTC. This encodes CASRPRGAHETQYF.

The CDR3 nucleotides are TGTGCCAGCAGTGACCCAGGGTGGGACTATGGCTACACCTTC. This gives the protein CASSDPGWDYGYTF. The chain couples TRBV2 to TRBJ1-2; D might be TRBD1 (5 bases). The CDR3 has 14 residues. Per germline, CDR1 SNHLY and CDR2 FYNNEI. Trimming took off 3 bases at V and 3 bases at J, with 11 bases between the two ends.

The V and J genes are TRBV6-5 and TRBJ1-2; TRBD1 matches 9 bases. Germline CDR1 is MNHEY and CDR2 is SVGAGI. Unmatched junction bases numbered 4, after V lost 6 bases and J lost 5 bases. The CDR3 is 13 residues long. Here the CDR3 reads CASRGGTGYGYTF. CDR3 coding DNA: TGTGCCAGCAGAGGGGGGACAGGGTATGGCTACACCTTC.

The rearrangement uses TRBV10-3 and TRBJ1-1; D is possibly TRBD1 (5 bases). Germline-derived CDR1 and CDR2 are ENHRY and SYGVKD. V was clipped by 2 bases and J by 10 bases, with 11 bases between them. The CDR3 sequence is 12 residues long. Here the CDR3 DNA reads TGTGCCATCAGTGAGCAGGGTAGCAGAGCTTTCTTT. Translating gives CAISEQGSRAFF.

This clone was seen just once. J is TRBJ2-7 and V is TRBV18; perhaps TRBD2 as D (5 bases). The CDR3 totals 14 residues. The germline gives CDR1 KGHSH, CDR2 LQKENI. Trimming cost V 3 bases and J 4 bases, with 13 bases left between them. CDR3 sequence: CASSPGSGKYEQYF. Written as DNA, the CDR3 is TGTGCCAGCTCACCGGGAAGCGGAAAGTACGAGCAGTACTTC.

Turning to this clone: This specimen includes other DNA sequences encoding the same CDR3. V is TRBV19 and J is TRBJ2-1, with D possibly TRBD2 on 5 matching bases. V dropped 2 bases and J dropped 4 bases, with 9 bases sitting between them. From germline, CDR1 is LNHDA and CDR2 SQIVND (reference sequence). There are 14 residues in the CDR3. CDR3 bases: TGTGCCAGTAGTATAACAGCGGCTTACAATGAGCAGTTCTTC. Translation: CASSITAAYNEQFF.

The J gene is TRBJ1-5, the V gene TRBV10-3; D is uncertain. Germline CDR1 is ENHRY and CDR2 is SYGVKD. V was clipped by 0 bases and J by 5 bases, with 11 bases between them. The CDR3 contains 15 residues. DNA for the CDR3: TGTGCCATCAGTGAGTCACAATTCGGATATCAGCCCCAGCATTTT. Translating it yields CAISESQFGYQPQHF.

The chain employs TRBV5-1 and TRBJ2-1, with 9 bases lining up with TRBD2. CDR3 length: 14 amino acids. The V and J ends lost 5 bases and 10 bases, in that order; junction bases with no gene match: 10. The V gene's germline CDR1 is SGHRS and CDR2 YFSETQ. The CDR3 sequence is CASSQTSGDQEQFF. In DNA form, the CDR3 reads TGCGCCAGCAGTCAGACTAGCGGCGATCAGGAGCAGTTCTTC.

In this sample, this clone turned up a few times. The V and J genes are TRBV5-1 and TRBJ1-1; perhaps TRBD1 as D (6 bases). CDR3 length: 13 amino acids. The germline V gene encodes CDR1 SGHRS and CDR2 YFSETQ. Trimming stripped 2 bases from V and 1 base from J, with 6 bases between. CDR3 region: CASSLQGNTEAFF. The CDR3 DNA follows: TGCGCCAGCAGCTTACAGGGGAACACTGAAGCTTTCTTT.

The CDR3 reads CASSPRTGGVSEQFF. The CDR3 DNA sequence: TGCGCCAGCAGCCCTAGGACAGGGGGTGTGAGTGAGCAGTTCTTC. The chain combines TRBV5-1 with TRBJ2-1; 10 bases fit TRBD1. After removal of 4 bases from V and 9 bases from J, the junction contained 10 bases not matched to a gene. Germline V gives CDR1 SGHRS, CDR2 YFSETQ. This CDR3 is built from 15 residues.

J is TRBJ1-5 and V is TRBV13; no definite D call. Germline-derived CDR1 and CDR2 are PRHDT and FYEKMQ (reference sequence). The V end was cut by 1 base, the J end by 3 bases, with 19 bases between. This CDR3 has 18 amino acids. The CDR3 region is CASSLVRQQDVLNQPQHF. CDR3 in DNA: TGTGCCAGCAGCTTAGTAAGGCAACAAGACGTGCTCAATCAGCCCCAGCATTTT.

V gene TRBV10-3 combines with J gene TRBJ2-7; the D is unclear. This CDR3 is 15 amino acids long. The V gene lost 5 bases and the J gene lost 0 bases, with 14 bases spanning the gap. Germline V gives CDR1 ENHRY, CDR2 SYGVKD. The DNA for the CDR3 is TGTGCCATCAGTTCTCCATTGGAAAGCTCCTACGAGCAGTACTTC. This translates into CAISSPLESSYEQYF.

This chain connects TRBV7-8 to TRBJ1-2; D is unresolved. CDR3 length equals 14 residues. The germline gives CDR1 SGHVS, CDR2 FQNEAQ. With 1 base removed from V and 8 bases from J, the gap between germline ends came to 14 bases. The CDR3 bases are TGTGCCAGCAGCTTAGAAGTTGTACCGCGGGGCTACACCTTC. This sequence encodes CASSLEVVPRGYTF. Based on the CDR3 plus reference TRBV7-8 and TRBJ1-2, the full variable domain is GAGVSQSPRYKVAKRGQDVALRCDPISGHVSLFWYQQALGQGPEFLTYFQNEAQLDKSGLPSDRFFAERPEGSVSTLKIQRTQQEDSAVYLCASSLEVVPRGYTFGSGTRLTVV.

The rearrangement joins TRBV19 to TRBJ2-2; 8 bases align to TRBD2. CDR1 and CDR2 from the germline V gene are LNHDA and SQIVND (reference sequence). J was trimmed by 2 bases and V by 6 bases; bases with no gene match: 5. The CDR3 length is 15 residues. The CDR3 DNA reads as TGTGCCAGTAGCCAGCGGGGGCATAACACCGGGGAGCTGTTTTTT. Residues: CASSQRGHNTGELFF.

This rearrangement joins TRBV18 to TRBJ2-1; D is unclear. CDR3 length equals 15 residues. The germline V gene has CDR1 KGHSH and CDR2 LQKENI. V was trimmed by 6 bases and J by 9 bases, leaving 21 bases between them. CDR3 DNA sequence: TGTGCCAGCTCCCAAGGGCAGGCCTCTATAGGTGAGCAGTTCTTC. Protein sequence: CASSQGQASIGEQFF.

The chain recombines TRBV3-1 (or the pseudogene TRBV3-2) with TRBJ1-6; no clear D gene. V was trimmed by 4 bases and J by 4 bases, leaving 2 bases between them. Germline V gene sequence: CDR1 LGHDT, CDR2 YNNKEL (reference sequence). The CDR3 is 12 amino acids. The CDR3: CASSLYNSPLHF. For the CDR3, the DNA is TGTGCCAGCAGCCTGTATAATTCACCCCTCCACTTT.

The J gene is TRBJ1-2, the V gene TRBV27; TRBD1 aligns across 9 bases. Germline V CDR1 and CDR2: MNHEY, SMNVEV (reference sequence). V lost 0 bases to trimming and J lost 6 bases; unmatched junction nucleotides: 5. The CDR3 contains 15 residues. CDR3 coding DNA: TGTGCCAGCAGTTTATCTGGACAGGGGTTTCATGGCTACACCTTC. It yields the protein CASSLSGQGFHGYTF.

The gene calls are TRBV19 and TRBJ2-7; the match to TRBD1 covers 10 bases. The CDR3 runs 14 residues. The ends lost 5 bases at V and 3 bases at J; junction bases unmatched: 4. CDR1 LNHDA and CDR2 SQIVND come from the germline V gene (reference sequence). CDR3 residues: CASSAGQGGYEQYF. The DNA of the CDR3 is TGTGCCAGTAGTGCCGGACAGGGGGGCTACGAGCAGTACTTC.

The V and J genes are TRBV2 and TRBJ2-5; 9 positions match TRBD2. V lost 4 bases and J lost 5; bases outside the gene matches: 5. Germline-derived CDR1 and CDR2 are SNHLY and FYNNEI. This CDR3 has 14 amino acids. The CDR3 protein is CASSGSGGWETQYF. As DNA, the CDR3 is TGTGCCAGCAGTGGTAGCGGGGGCTGGGAGACCCAGTACTTC.

This rearrangement joins TRBV19 to TRBJ2-7; 7 bases line up with TRBD1. This CDR3 region has 12 residues. The germline V gene encodes CDR1 LNHDA and CDR2 SQIVND (reference sequence). J was trimmed by 6 bases and V by 4 bases; bases with no gene match: 3. DNA for the CDR3: TGTGCCAGTAGTAAGGGGGCTTCCGAGCAGTACTTC. Translated, it gives CASSKGASEQYF.

The chain's CDR3 is CASGVGGTDTQYF. CDR3 sequence (DNA): TGTGCCAGCGGCGTGGGGGGGACAGATACGCAGTATTTT. V is TRBV3-1 (or the pseudogene TRBV3-2) and J is TRBJ2-3; 7 nucleotides align to TRBD2. V gave up 8 bases and J gave up 3 bases; unmatched junction bases: 5. The V gene's germline CDR1 is LGHDT and CDR2 YNNKEL (reference sequence). This CDR3 contains 13 residues.

This clone was counted between two and nine times. The chain couples TRBV4-1 to TRBJ2-2, with a tentative D call TRBD2 (5 bases). Trimming cost V 6 bases and J 4 bases, with 12 bases left between them. CDR3 length equals 14 residues. Germline CDR1 and CDR2: MGHRA and YSYEKL. In DNA, the CDR3 is TGCGCCAGCAGTCCCCTAGCCAGCACCGGGGAGCTGTTTTTT. It codes for CASSPLASTGELFF.

V is TRBV9 and J is TRBJ2-5; TRBD1 is a possible D gene (6 bases). CDR3 length: 14 amino acids. V was cut by 4 bases and J by 5 bases, with 15 bases left in between. Germline CDR1 and CDR2: SGDLS and YYNGEE. CDR3 sequence: CASSYRWDTETQYF. The CDR3 DNA follows: TGTGCCAGCAGCTACCGTTGGGACACGGAGACCCAGTACTTC.

This clone has just one count. This chain joins TRBV4-3 and TRBJ1-5; D remains ambiguous. The V and J ends lost 1 base and 0 bases respectively, with 7 bases between them. CDR1 is LGHNA and CDR2 is YSLEER in the germline V gene. The CDR3 has 15 residues. CDR3 protein: CASSQVWSSNQPQHF. CDR3 DNA: TGCGCCAGCAGCCAAGTGTGGAGTAGCAATCAGCCCCAGCATTTT.